Listed here are 7 T cell receptor beta chains from one sample, sequenced in a study of PD-L1 blockade in urothelial cancer. Assay used: immunoSEQ multiplex PCR; TCRdb lists only in-frame clones, some missing. The sample yields over 50,000 clones, roughly 84% seen once. This sample comprised PBMCs, obtained around atezolizumab (anti-PD-L1) treatment. The receptor source for this set is a man between 50 and 59 years old with urothelial cancer.

This sequence joins TRBV7-9 and TRBJ2-5; D unresolved. The CDR3 has 17 residues. V lost 2 bases and J lost 0, with 16 bases in between. Germline CDR1 and CDR2: SEHNR and FQNEAQ (reference sequence). CDR3 residues: CASSLRVRVLDQETQYF. For the CDR3, the DNA is TGTGCCAGCAGCTTACGAGTTCGGGTATTGGACCAAGAGACCCAGTACTTC.

The V and J genes are TRBV7-2 and TRBJ2-7; D not certain. Germline CDR1 reads SGHTA; CDR2 reads FQGNSA. The CDR3 length is 15 residues. Trimming stripped 6 bases from V and 0 bases from J, with 15 bases between. CDR3 residues: CASSQAFSNSYEQYF. The DNA of the CDR3 is TGTGCCAGCAGTCAGGCGTTTAGTAACTCCTACGAGCAGTACTTC.

In its sample, this clone was seen once. This chain uses TRBV13 with TRBJ2-7; 7 bases map to TRBD1. Germline values: CDR1 PRHDT, CDR2 FYEKMQ (reference sequence). The CDR3 totals 14 residues. The V gene end was trimmed by 5 bases and the J gene end by 6 bases; junction bases not matched to a gene: 10. The CDR3 region is CASSTRDRGLEQYF. The CDR3 bases are TGTGCCAGCAGCACCCGGGATAGGGGGCTCGAGCAGTACTTC.

The genes are TRBV27 and TRBJ1-5; 11 bases line up with TRBD1. V trimming: 4 bases; J trimming: 6 bases; junction bases outside the gene matches: 8. Per germline, CDR1 MNHEY and CDR2 SMNVEV (reference sequence). This CDR3 spans 16 amino acids. Here the CDR3 DNA reads TGTGCCAGCAGTTCCACGGACAGGGGGCGCGGTCAGCCCCAGCATTTT. Translation: CASSSTDRGRGQPQHF.

The rearrangement joins TRBV11-3 to TRBJ2-3; D is ambiguous. Trimming took 5 bases from V and 2 from J, leaving 14 bases between them. Germline CDR1 SGHNT, CDR2 YENEEA. This CDR3 region has 15 residues. The CDR3 DNA sequence: TGTGCCAGCAGCCGAGGAAGGTTGAACACAGATACGCAGTATTTT. Residues: CASSRGRLNTDTQYF.

The chain employs TRBV28 and TRBJ1-1; 8 bases fit TRBD1. J was trimmed by 6 bases and V by 3 bases; bases with no gene match: 3. This CDR3 is built from 13 residues. The germline V gene encodes CDR1 MDHEN and CDR2 SYDVKM. CDR3 amino acids: CASSLVQGAEAFF. The CDR3, as DNA: TGTGCCAGCAGTTTGGTACAGGGGGCTGAAGCTTTCTTT.

The genes are TRBV27 and TRBJ1-2; D gene ambiguous. With 5 bases removed from V and 7 bases from J, the gap between germline ends came to 17 bases. This CDR3 region has 14 residues. The germline V gene has CDR1 MNHEY and CDR2 SMNVEV (reference sequence). The CDR3 is CASSPSPAVLGYTF. The CDR3 DNA reads TGTGCCAGCAGTCCTTCTCCGGCGGTTCTTGGCTACACCTTC.